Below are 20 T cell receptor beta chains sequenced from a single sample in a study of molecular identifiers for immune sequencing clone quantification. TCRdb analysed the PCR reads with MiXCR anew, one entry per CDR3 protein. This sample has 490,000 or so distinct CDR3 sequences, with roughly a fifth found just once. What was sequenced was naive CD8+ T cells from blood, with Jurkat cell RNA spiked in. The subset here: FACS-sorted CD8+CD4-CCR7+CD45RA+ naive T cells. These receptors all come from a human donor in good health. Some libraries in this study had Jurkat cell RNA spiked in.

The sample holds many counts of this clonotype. The CDR3 protein is CASSLSPSASYEQYF. CDR3 in DNA: TGTGCCAGCAGCTTGTCGCCCTCAGCATCCTACGAGCAGTACTTC. This sequence joins TRBV5-6 and TRBJ2-7, with no clear D. This CDR3 is built from 15 residues. Germline V gene sequence: CDR1 SGHDT, CDR2 YYEEEE. Trimming took off 1 base at V and 1 base at J, with 12 bases between the two ends.

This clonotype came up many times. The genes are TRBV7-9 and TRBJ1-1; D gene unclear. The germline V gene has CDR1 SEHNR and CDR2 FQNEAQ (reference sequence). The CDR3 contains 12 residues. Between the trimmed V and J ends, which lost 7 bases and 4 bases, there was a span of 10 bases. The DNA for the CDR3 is TGTGCCAGCACCTCTTCGGGCACTGAAGCTTTCTTT. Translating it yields CASTSSGTEAFF. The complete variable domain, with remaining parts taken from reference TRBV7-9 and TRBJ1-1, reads DTGVSQNPRHKITKRGQNVTFRCDPISEHNRLYWYRQTLGQGPEFLTYFQNEAQLEKSRLLSDRFSAERPKGSFSTLEIQRTEQGDSAMYLCASTSSGTEAFFGQGTRLTVV.

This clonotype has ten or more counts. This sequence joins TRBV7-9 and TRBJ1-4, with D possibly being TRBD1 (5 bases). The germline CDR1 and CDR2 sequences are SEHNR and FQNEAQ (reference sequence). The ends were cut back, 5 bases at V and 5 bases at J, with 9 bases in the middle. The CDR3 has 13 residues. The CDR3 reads CASSRDGNEKLFF. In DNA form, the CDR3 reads TGTGCCAGCAGCCGGGACGGAAATGAAAAACTGTTTTTT.

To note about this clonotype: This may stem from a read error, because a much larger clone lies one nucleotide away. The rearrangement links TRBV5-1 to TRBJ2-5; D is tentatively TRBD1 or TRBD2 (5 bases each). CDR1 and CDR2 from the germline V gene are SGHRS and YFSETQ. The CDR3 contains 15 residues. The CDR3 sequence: CASSLRGGQQETQSF. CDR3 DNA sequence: TGCGCCAGCAGCTTGAGGGGCGGGCAGCAAGAGACCCAGTCCTTC.

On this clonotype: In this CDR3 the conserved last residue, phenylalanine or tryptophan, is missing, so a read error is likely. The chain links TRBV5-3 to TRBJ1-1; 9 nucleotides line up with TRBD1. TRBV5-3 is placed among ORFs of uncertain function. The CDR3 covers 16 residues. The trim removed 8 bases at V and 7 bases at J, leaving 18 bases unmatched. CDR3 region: CASSPGQGNLRLEAFS. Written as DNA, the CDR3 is TGTGCCAGCAGCCCCGGACAGGGGAATCTAAGACTTGAAGCTTTCTCT.

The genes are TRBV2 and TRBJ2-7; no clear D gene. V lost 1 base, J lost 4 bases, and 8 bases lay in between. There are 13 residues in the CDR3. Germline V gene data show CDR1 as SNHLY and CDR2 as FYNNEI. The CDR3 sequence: CASSEVQAYEQYF. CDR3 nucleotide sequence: TGTGCCAGCAGTGAAGTGCAGGCGTACGAGCAGTACTTC.

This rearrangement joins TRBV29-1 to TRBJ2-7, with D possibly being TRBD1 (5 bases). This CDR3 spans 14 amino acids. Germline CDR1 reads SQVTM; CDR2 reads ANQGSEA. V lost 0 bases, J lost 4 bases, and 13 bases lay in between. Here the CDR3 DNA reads TGCAGCGTTGAAGATCATGGTACAGGATACGAGCAGTACTTC. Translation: CSVEDHGTGYEQYF.

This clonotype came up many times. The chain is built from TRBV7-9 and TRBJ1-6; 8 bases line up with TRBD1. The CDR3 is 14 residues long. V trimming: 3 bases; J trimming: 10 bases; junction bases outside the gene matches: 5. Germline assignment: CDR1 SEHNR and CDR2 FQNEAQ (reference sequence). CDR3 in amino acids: CASSFGQGYSPLHF. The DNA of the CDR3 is TGTGCCAGCAGCTTCGGACAGGGCTACTCACCCCTCCACTTT.

The DNA of the CDR3 is TGTGCCAGCAGCCAAGCCCGGCAGCCTGACAATGAGCAGTTCTTC. This encodes CASSQARQPDNEQFF. This chain connects TRBV21-1 to TRBJ2-1. TRBV21-1 is listed as a pseudogene. CDR3 size: 15 residues.

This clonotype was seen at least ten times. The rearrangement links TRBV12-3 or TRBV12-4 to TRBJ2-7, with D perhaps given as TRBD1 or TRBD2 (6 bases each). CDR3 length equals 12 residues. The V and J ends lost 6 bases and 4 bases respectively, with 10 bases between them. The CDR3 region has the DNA TGTGCCAGCAGCCAGGGGACTTACGAGCAGTACTTC. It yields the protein CASSQGTYEQYF.

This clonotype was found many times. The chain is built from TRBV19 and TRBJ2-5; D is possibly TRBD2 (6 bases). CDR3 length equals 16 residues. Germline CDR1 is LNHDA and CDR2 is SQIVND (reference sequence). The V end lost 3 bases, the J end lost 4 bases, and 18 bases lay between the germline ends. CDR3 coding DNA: TGTGCCAGTAGTATTTCTTGGCGGGATACGCGAGAGACCCAGTACTTC. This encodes CASSISWRDTRETQYF. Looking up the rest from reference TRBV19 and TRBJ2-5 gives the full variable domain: DGGITQSPKYLFRKEGQNVTLSCEQNLNHDAMYWYRQDPGQGLRLIYYSQIVNDFQKGDIAEGYSVSREKKESFPLTVTSAQKNPTAFYLCASSISWRDTRETQYFGPGTRLLVL.

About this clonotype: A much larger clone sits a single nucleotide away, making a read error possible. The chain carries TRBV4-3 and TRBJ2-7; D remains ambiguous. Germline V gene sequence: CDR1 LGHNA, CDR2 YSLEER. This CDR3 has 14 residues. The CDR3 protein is CAGSQGVIAYEQYF. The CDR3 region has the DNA TGCGCCGGCAGCCAAGGAGTGATCGCCTACGAGCAGTACTTC.

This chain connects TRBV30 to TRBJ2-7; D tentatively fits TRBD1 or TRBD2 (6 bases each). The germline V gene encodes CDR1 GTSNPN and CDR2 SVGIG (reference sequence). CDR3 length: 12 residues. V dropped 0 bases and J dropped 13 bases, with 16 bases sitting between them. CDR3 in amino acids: CAWSVTGATFYF. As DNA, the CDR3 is TGTGCCTGGAGTGTTACGGGGGCCACCTTTTACTTC.

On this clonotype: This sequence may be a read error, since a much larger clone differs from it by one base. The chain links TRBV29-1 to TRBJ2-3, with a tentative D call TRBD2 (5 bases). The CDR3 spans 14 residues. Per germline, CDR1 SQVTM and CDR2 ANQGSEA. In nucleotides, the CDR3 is TGCAGCGTTGAAAATGACGCTAGCACAGATGCGCAGTATTTT. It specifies CSVENDASTDAQYF.

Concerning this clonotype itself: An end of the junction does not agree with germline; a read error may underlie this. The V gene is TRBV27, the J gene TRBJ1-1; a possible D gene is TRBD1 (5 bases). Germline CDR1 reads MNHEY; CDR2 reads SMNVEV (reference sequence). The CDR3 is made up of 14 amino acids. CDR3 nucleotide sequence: TGTGCCAGCAGTTTACAGGGATACAACACTGAAGCTTCCTTT. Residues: CASSLQGYNTEASF.

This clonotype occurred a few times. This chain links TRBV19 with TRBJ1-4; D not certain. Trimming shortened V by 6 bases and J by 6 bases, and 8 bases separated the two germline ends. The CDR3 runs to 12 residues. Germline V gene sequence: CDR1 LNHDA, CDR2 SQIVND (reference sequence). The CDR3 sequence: CASSRTYEKLFF. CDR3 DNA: TGTGCCAGTAGCCGGACCTATGAAAAACTGTTTTTT.

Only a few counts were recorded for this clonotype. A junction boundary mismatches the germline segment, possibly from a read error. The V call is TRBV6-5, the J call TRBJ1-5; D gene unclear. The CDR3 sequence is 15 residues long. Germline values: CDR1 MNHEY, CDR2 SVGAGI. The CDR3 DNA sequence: TGTGCCAGCAGTTACGGGAGATATAGCAATCAGCCCCGGCATTTT. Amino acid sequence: CASSYGRYSNQPRHF.

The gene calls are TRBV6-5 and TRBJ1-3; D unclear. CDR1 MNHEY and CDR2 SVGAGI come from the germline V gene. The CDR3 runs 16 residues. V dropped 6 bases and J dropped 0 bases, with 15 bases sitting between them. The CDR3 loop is CASREDWSISGNTIYF. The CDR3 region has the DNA TGTGCCAGCAGGGAGGACTGGAGCATCTCTGGAAACACCATATATTTT.

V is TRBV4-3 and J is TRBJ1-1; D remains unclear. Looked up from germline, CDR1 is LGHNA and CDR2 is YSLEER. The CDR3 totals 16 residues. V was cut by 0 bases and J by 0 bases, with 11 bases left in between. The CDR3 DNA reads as TGCGCCAGCAGCCAAGATGGTGGCAGTTTGAACACTGAAGCTTTCTTT. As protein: CASSQDGGSLNTEAFF.

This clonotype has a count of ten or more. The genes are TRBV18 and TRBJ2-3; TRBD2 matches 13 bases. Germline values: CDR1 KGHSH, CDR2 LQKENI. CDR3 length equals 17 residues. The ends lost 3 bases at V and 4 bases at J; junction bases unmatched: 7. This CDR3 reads CASSPDFGTSGADTQYF. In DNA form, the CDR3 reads TGTGCCAGCTCACCCGATTTCGGGACTAGCGGGGCAGATACGCAGTATTTT.